The clone carrying this T cell receptor (beta chain) was counted many times. Its specificity is not known. The source of the sample is a study of T cells in Graves' hyperthyroidism and ophthalmopathy. Findings of the study overall: Ophthalmopathy was told apart from stable hyperthyroidism by a 13 V-J model.

The germline V gene encodes CDR1 MGHRA and CDR2 YSYEKL. V was trimmed by 1 base and J by 4 bases, leaving 20 bases between them. The CDR3 is 18 amino acids. The source material, RNA transcripts, was used to amplify TCR beta CDR3 regions. HTBI primers were used for first-round RT-PCR of the TCR CDR3. A single record per CDR3 protein comes from TCRdb applying MiXCR to the multiplex PCR reads. The sample has around 620,000 distinct CDR3 sequences, 12% to 15% seen once; the top ten hold roughly 6.9%. Uncontrolled infection, other autoimmune disease, pregnancy or lactation led to exclusion. The sequence was collected from a woman aged 18-30 years with Graves' ophthalmopathy. Sample: blood. The genes are TRBV4-1 and TRBJ1-5, with D possibly matching TRBD1 (5 bases). CDR3 bases: TGCGCCAGCAGCCAAGGTCGGATCACCAGTGGGGCGAATCAGCCCCAGCATTTT. As protein: CASSQGRITSGANQPQHF.